This paragraph reports one TCR beta chain. This sample was taken from a study of blood T cell repertoires in COVID-19. Study in general: The samples span acute and convalescent COVID-19 from the United States, Italy and Spain. PBMCs, B-cell-depleted T cells, or T cells were the source of the cDNA or gDNA that made up the material.

The cohort comprised adults aged 18 to 89 years residing in 20 to 25 US areas. Participants reported their clinical history, and cohort assignment relied on those reports. TCRdb keeps only in-frame clones here, not all; method: immunoSEQ multiplex PCR. The profile shows around 260,000 clones, around 84% of them singletons. Trimming stripped 4 bases from V and 3 bases from J, with 15 bases between. The length of the CDR3 is 16 residues. The germline gives CDR1 KGHDR, CDR2 SFDVKD. The source of this sequence is a man aged 25 to 40 with acute COVID-19. The sample comprised PBMCs or T cells enriched from blood (not recorded which). The chain is built from TRBV24-1 and TRBJ2-1, with D tentatively TRBD2 (5 bases). The CDR3 here is CATSEEEASHYNEQFF. CDR3 DNA sequence: TGTGCCACCAGTGAAGAGGAGGCGTCTCACTACAATGAGCAGTTCTTC.